One T cell receptor (beta chain) is described in this entry. Its antigen is unknown. At one end the junction does not follow the germline gene, possibly because of a read error. Donors were around 37 systemically healthy Caucasian individuals from Russia aged 6 to 90 years. Each donor gave approximately 9.3 milliliters of peripheral blood, collected into EDTA-treated Vacutainer tubes. PBMCs were isolated by Ficoll-Paque density-gradient centrifugation, with at least 7 million obtained per sample. Trizol reagent was used to extract total RNA from PBMCs, with at least 5.5 micrograms per sample. For every donor, an aliquot of PBMCs went through flow cytometry to measure the percentages of naive CD45RAhigh/CD27high T cells. The CDR3 sequence holds 15 residues, the cysteine and phenylalanine included. Only CDR3 DNA remains: 45 bases, in frame from the first base. CDR1 and CDR2 are drawn from the germline V gene: SGHTA, FQGNSA.

The sample belongs to a study of blood T cells in healthy people across ages (dated by TCRdb to 2013 to 2016). In terms of the full investigation: Template switching captured roughly one uniquely barcoded TCR beta cDNA molecule per two T cells in model experiments. To avoid experimental bias, donors of different ages were randomly spread across the sequencing lanes. Using the same blood draw, the study looked at two additional independent replicas of 1 million unique cDNA reads for two donors, one aged 18 to 30 and the other aged 80 or older. The donors were divided into four age groups: young (average approximately 17 years), middle-aged (roughly 42), aged (under 70) and long-lived (about 79). The study measured age-related changes in TCR beta repertoire diversity using deep sequencing normalized with unique cDNA molecular identifiers.

Receptors were amplified or captured by 5' RACE. Sequencer: Illumina HiSeq 2500. A second PCR of about 7 to 12 cycles was run with a J-beta primer mix and a sample-barcoded 5' primer. A template-switch 5' adaptor carrying 12 random nucleotides introduced a unique molecular identifier onto each TCR beta cDNA molecule. Each sample yielded at least 2.5 million CDR3-containing paired-end reads. First-strand cDNA synthesis was performed from all RNA using the Mint cDNA synthesis kit, with priming by a TRBC-specific oligonucleotide. All cDNA was treated with uracil-DNA glycosylase and then went through a first 18-cycle PCR with the universal primers M1SS and BC2_uni_R. Turning to the authors' computational methods: Normalization of each sample was performed by random selection of 1 million high-quality reads, each carrying a distinct molecular identifier. Reads with shared molecular identifiers were discarded instead of being binned into consensus sequences. CDR3 identification, clonotype clustering and error correction used MiTCR with a Q25 quality threshold and the strictest error-elimination algorithm. A nonparametric unseen species model with Euler transformation was used to estimate lower-bound total TCR beta diversity. The public reads were run again by TCRdb, first through fastp at Q25 and then through MiXCR, and only productive beta chains were kept. Each CDR3 protein appears once, grouped with its most common genes and DNA. TCRdb, not the authors, supplied the V and J calls. The sample data list about 580,000 distinct CDR3 sequences, and roughly 43% of these were observed just once. The ten top clones hold 20% to 25% of the sample.

Results the study describes overall, beyond this receptor: Compared with the aged group, more naive CD4+ T cells, fewer expanded clones and increased TCR diversity were shown by the long-lived group, suggesting age selection. Since profiling was done on bulk unsorted PBMCs, naive and antigen-experienced compartments could not be conclusively compared. Observed TCR beta diversity per million T cells fell roughly linearly with age, and a significant reduction was already apparent by age about 43. Total diversity estimates from one million sequenced T cells were considered lower bounds and underestimates. Observed TCR beta diversity correlated strongly with the percentage of naive T cells measured by flow cytometry. Because the CMV infection status of the donors was unknown, age-related changes in expanded clonotypes may potentially have been confounded.

The origin of this receptor is a man older than 75 in good health. The specimen sequenced was blood. The sequence is built from TRBV7-2 and TRBJ2-7; the D gene cannot be resolved reliably. The J call may not be correct, given that the DNA end is closer to TRBJ2-4. The sequenced DNA: TGTGCCAGCAGCTTAGCTGCCAGTTCCAAAAGCATTCAGTACTTC. Its translation reads: CASSLAASSKSIQYF.